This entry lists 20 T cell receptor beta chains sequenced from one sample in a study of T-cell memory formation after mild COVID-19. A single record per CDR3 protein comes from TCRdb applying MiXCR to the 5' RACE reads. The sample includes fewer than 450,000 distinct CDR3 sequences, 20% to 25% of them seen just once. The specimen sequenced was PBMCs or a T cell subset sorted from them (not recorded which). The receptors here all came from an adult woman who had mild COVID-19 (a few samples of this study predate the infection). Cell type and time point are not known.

The CDR3 bases are TGTGCCAGCAGCCCGTCGGGGACTAGCGGGAGGGAGACCCAGTACTTC. It encodes CASSPSGTSGRETQYF. This chain connects TRBV4-2 to TRBJ2-5; 15 bases are shared with TRBD2. The germline V gene encodes CDR1 LGHNA and CDR2 YNFKEQ. This CDR3 has 16 amino acids. V shed 4 bases, J shed 5 bases, and the junction held 5 bases outside the gene matches.

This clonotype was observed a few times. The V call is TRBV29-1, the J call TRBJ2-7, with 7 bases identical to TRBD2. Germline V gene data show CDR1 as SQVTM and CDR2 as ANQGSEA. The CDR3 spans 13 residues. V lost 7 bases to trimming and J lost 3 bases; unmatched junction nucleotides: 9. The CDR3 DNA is TGCAGCGCCCTCGGGCTAGCGGTCTACGAGCAGTACTTC. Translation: CSALGLAVYEQYF.

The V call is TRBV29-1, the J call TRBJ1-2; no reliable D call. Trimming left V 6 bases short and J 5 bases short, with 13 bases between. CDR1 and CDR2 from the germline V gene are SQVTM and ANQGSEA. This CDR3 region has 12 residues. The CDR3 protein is CSVGWEGYGYTF. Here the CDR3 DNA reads TGCAGCGTGGGCTGGGAGGGATATGGCTACACCTTC. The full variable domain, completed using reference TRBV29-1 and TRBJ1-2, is SAVISQKPSRDICQRGTSLTIQCQVDSQVTMMFWYRQQPGQSLTLIATANQGSEATYESGFVIDKFPISRPNLTFSTLTVSNMSPEDSSIYLCSVGWEGYGYTFGSGTRLTVV.

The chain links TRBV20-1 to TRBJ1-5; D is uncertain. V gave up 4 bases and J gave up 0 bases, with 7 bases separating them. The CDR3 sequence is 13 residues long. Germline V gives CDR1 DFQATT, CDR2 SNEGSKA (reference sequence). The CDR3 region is CSATEDSNQPQHF. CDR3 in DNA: TGCAGTGCTACTGAGGATAGCAATCAGCCCCAGCATTTT.

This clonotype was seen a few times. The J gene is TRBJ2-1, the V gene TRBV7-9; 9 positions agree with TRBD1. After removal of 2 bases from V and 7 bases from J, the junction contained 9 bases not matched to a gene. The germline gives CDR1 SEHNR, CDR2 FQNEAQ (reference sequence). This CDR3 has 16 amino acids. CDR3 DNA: TGTGCCAGCAGCTTATGGGGGACAGGGAAGGGAAATGAGCAGTTCTTC. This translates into CASSLWGTGKGNEQFF.

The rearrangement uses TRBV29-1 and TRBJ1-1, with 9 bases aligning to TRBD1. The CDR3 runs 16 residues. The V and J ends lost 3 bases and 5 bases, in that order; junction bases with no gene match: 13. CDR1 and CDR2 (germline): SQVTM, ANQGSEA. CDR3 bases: TGCAGCGTTGAGGGGTTCCGGGACAGGGTTTGGACTGAAGCTTTCTTT. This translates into CSVEGFRDRVWTEAFF.

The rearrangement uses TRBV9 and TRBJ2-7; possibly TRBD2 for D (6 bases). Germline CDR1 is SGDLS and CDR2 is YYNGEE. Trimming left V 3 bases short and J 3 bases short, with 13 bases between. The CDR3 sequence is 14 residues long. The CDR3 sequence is CASSGGTRSYEQYF. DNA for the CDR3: TGTGCCAGCAGCGGCGGGACTCGGAGCTACGAGCAGTACTTC.

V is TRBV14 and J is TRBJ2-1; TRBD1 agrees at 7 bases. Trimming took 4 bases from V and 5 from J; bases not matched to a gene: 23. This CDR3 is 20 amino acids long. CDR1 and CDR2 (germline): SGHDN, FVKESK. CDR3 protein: CASSRRRQGFDPTFNNEQFF. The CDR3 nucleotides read TGTGCCAGCAGCCGACGCAGACAGGGATTTGACCCAACCTTCAACAATGAGCAGTTCTTC.

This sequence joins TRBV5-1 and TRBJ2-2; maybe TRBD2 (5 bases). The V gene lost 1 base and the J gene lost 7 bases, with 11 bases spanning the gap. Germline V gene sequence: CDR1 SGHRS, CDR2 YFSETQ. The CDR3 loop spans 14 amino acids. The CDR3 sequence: CASSLFSGYGELFF. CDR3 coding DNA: TGCGCCAGCAGCTTGTTCTCGGGATACGGGGAGCTGTTTTTT.

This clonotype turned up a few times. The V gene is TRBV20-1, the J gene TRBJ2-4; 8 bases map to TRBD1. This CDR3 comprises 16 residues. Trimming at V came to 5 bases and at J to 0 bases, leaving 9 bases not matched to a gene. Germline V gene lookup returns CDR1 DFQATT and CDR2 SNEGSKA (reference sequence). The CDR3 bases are TGCAGTGCTTTCCCCGGACAGGGTATAGCCAAAAACATTCAGTACTTC. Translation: CSAFPGQGIAKNIQYF.

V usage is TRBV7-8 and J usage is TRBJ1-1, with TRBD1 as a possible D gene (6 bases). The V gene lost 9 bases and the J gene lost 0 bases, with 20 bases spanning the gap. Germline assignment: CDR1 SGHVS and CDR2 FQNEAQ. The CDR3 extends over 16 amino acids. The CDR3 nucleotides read TGTGCCAGTGGCATGTACGAGGGGGGCCTGAACACTGAAGCTTTCTTT. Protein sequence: CASGMYEGGLNTEAFF.

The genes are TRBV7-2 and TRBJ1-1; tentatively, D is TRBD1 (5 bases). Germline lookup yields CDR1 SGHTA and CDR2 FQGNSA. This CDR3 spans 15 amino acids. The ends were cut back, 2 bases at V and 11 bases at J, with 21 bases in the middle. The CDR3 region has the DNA TGTGCCAGCAGCTTAAAAGTCAAAACAGGCTTTGGGGCTTTCTTT. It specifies CASSLKVKTGFGAFF.

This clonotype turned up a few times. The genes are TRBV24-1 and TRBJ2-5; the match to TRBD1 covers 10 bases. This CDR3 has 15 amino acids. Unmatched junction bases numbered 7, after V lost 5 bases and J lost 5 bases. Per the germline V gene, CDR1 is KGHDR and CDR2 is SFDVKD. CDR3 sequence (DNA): TGTGCCACCAGTGCCCCGGGACAGGGGAGGGAGACCCAGTACTTC. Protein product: CATSAPGQGRETQYF.

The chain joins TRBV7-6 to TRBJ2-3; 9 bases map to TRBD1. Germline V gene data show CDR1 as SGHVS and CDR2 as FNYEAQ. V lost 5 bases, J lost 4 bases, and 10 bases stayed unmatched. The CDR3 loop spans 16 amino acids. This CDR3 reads CASSQGKGQGSDTQYF. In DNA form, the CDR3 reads TGTGCCAGCAGCCAAGGCAAGGGACAGGGCTCAGATACGCAGTATTTT.

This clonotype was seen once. The CDR3 reads CASAMRLAGGEQFF. As DNA, the CDR3 is TGTGCCAGCGCCATGAGACTAGCGGGGGGAGAGCAGTTCTTC. The gene calls are TRBV11-3 and TRBJ2-1; TRBD2 agrees at 13 bases. Germline values: CDR1 SGHNT, CDR2 YENEEA. Trimming took 8 bases from V and 10 from J; bases not matched to a gene: 8. The CDR3 extends over 14 amino acids.

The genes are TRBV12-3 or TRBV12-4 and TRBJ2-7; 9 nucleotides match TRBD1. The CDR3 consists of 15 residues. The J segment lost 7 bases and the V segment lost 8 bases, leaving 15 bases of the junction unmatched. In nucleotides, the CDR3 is TGTGCCAGCTCACACAGGGGACAGGGTGCAGCGGAGCAGTACTTC. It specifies CASSHRGQGAAEQYF.

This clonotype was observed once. CDR3 nucleotides: TGTGCCAGCAGCAAAAGTCGGGAGACAGGAGATTCTAGCACAGATACGCAGTATTTT. The encoded protein is CASSKSRETGDSSTDTQYF. V gene TRBV21-1 combines with J gene TRBJ2-3; TRBD1 reflects the table's D call only, with no check against the DNA. TRBV21-1 is listed as a pseudogene. This CDR3 has 19 residues.

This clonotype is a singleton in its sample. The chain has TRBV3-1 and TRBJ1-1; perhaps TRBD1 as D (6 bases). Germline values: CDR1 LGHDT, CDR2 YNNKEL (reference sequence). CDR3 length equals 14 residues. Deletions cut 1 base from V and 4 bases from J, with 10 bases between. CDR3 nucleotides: TGTGCCAGCAGCCAAGGAGGGGGTTCCACTGAAGCTTTCTTT. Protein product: CASSQGGGSTEAFF.

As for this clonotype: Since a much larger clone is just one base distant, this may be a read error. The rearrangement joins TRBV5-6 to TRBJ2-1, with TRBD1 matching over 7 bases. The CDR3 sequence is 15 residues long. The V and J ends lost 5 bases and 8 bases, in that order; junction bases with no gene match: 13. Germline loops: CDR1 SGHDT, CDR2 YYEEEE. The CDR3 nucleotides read TGTGCCAGCAGTCTAGGGGGCGTGGGATACGATGAGCAGTTCTTC. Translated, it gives CASSLGGVGYDEQFF. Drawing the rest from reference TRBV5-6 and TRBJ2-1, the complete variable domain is DAGVTQSPTHLIKTRGQQVTLRCSPKSGHDTVSWYQQALGQGPQFIFQYYEEEERQRGNFPDRFSGHQFPNYSSELNVNALLLGDSALYLCASSLGGVGYDEQFFGPGTRLTVL.

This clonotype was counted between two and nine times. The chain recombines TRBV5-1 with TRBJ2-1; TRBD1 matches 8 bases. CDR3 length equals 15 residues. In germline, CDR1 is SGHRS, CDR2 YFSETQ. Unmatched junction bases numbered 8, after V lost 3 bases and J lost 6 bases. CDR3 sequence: CASSSGQGPLNEQFF. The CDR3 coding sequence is TGCGCCAGCAGCTCCGGACAGGGCCCGCTCAATGAGCAGTTCTTC.